The entry below describes one T cell receptor beta chain. As handled by the study authors: It was from reference gene primer amplification that nucleated cell counts were estimated. This table comes from immunoSEQ multiplex PCR, and its TCRdb copy is limited to in-frame clones, with some not included. The DNA was the basis for D and trimming; V, J and clone size are from that table. The sample lists 150,000 or so clones; around four fifths were seen once. This sample is drawn from a study of blood T cell repertoires in COVID-19. Study summary: Italy, Spain and the United States were the sources of the convalescent and acute COVID-19 samples. The analysed material was cDNA or gDNA that came from T cells, B-cell-depleted T cells, or PBMCs.

The sample was peripheral blood. This clonotype was obtained from a woman aged 40 to 49 with active or convalescent COVID-19.

CDR3 sequence reads: CASSLGRRSNQPQHF. The CDR3 DNA sequence: TGTGCCAGCAGCTTGGGACGGAGAAGCAATCAGCCCCAGCATTTT. This chain links TRBV5-6 with TRBJ1-5; no reliable D call. The CDR3 covers 15 residues. Looked up from germline, CDR1 is SGHDT and CDR2 is YYEEEE. V was clipped by 0 bases and J by 1 base, with 8 bases between them.